Listed here is a single T cell receptor (beta chain). Its target is not known. The data derive from a study of T cells expressing NK-cell markers. Study details: Sorted CD3+CD56+NKG2C+, CD3+CD56+NKG2C- and CD3+CD56-NKG2C+ T-cell subsets were beta-chain profiled. Overall study findings and caveats: Roughly six donors showed dominant NKG2C+ clonotypes comprising about 1.0-8% of their CD8+ T cells. There were a handful of donors in whom these clonotypes also led the CD3+CD56-NKG2C+ fraction.

TCRdb re-analyzed the 5' RACE reads; it lists each CDR3 protein once, without DNA. The ten most abundant clones cover roughly 90% of a sample with about 400 distinct CDR3 sequences. The sequence derives from a man aged 18 to 69 in good health. Specimen: blood T cells: a sorted CD56 or NKG2C T cell subset, CD4+ or CD8+ T cells, or bulk PBMC T cells (not recorded which).

This chain's CDR3 is CASSPTWRGSEAFF. The chain recombines TRBV4-2 with TRBJ1-1. The CDR3 has 14 residues. CDR1 is LGHNA, CDR2 YNFKEQ, per germline.